In its sample, the clone carrying this T cell receptor (beta chain) was seen many times. Its antigen is still unknown. Time point: patch test 2, 6 weeks after DPC sensitization. Treatment described: therapeutic diphenylcyclopropenone sensitization with weekly scalp DPC. This entry belongs to a study of human T cells and chemical hapten exposure. Whole-study findings and limits: The presence of alopecia in the donors means their immune response may differ from healthy people's.

In TCRdb, the RACE reads were re-called with MiXCR into one record per CDR3 protein. Here the sample spans 330,000 or so distinct CDR3 sequences, about 6% being singletons. The V end lost 5 bases, the J end lost 6 bases, and 13 bases lay between the germline ends. The CDR3 runs to 13 residues. Germline V gene sequence: CDR1 SGHTA, CDR2 FQGNSA. This specimen consisted of whole blood, obtained in connection with sensitization to the hapten diphenylcyclopropenone (DPC). The source of this sequence is a woman between 18 and 29 years old with alopecia areata. Some clones in this sample may be carry-over from other donors' samples. The chain recombines TRBV7-2 with TRBJ1-1; maybe TRBD1 (6 bases). CDR3 sequence (DNA): TGTGCCAGCAGCCAAGAACAGGGCTCTGAAGCTTTCTTT. This codes for CASSQEQGSEAFF.